Following are 28 T cell receptor beta chains from one sample sequenced in a study of cytotoxic CD8 clonotypes in ibrutinib-treated CLL (dated by TCRdb to 2020 to 2023). Taken with the paper, the label for time point translates to: around 2 years on ibrutinib. Libraries came from the immunoSEQ multiplex PCR assay. Drawn from immuneACCESS, this table holds only the in-frame rearrangements with V and J called that TCRdb kept. Clones are partly lost; checked studies trace under half to an unresolved V gene and leave the rest unexplained. Within this sample are about 120,000 clones, with approximately 58% of them counted one time only. The ten largest clones represent about 39% of the sample. The source material was PBMCs, sampled after 24 months of ibrutinib treatment. These TCRs come from a human donor with chronic lymphocytic leukemia.

The CDR3 is CATSSPGTANTGELFF. The DNA of the CDR3 is TGTGCCACCAGCAGTCCCGGGACGGCGAACACCGGGGAGCTGTTTTTT. The chain has TRBV15 and TRBJ2-2; D may correspond to TRBD1 or TRBD2 (5 bases each). CDR1 is LNHNV and CDR2 is YYDKDF in the germline V gene (reference sequence). The CDR3 loop spans 16 amino acids. Trimming pared 3 bases from V and 0 bases from J, leaving 11 bases between.

This chain connects TRBV25-1 to TRBJ1-3; a possible D gene is TRBD1 (5 bases). V shed 5 bases and J shed 7 bases, with 6 bases lying between them. The CDR3 is 11 amino acids. The germline V gene has CDR1 MGHDK and CDR2 SYGVNS. The CDR3: CASSPGNTIYF. CDR3 nucleotides: TGTGCCAGCAGTCCAGGGAACACCATATATTTT.

J is TRBJ1-2 and V is TRBV15, with D perhaps TRBD1 (5 bases). V lost 0 bases and J 8 bases, leaving 13 bases between the germline ends. CDR1 is LNHNV and CDR2 is YYDKDF in the germline V gene (reference sequence). This CDR3 is built from 14 residues. The CDR3 DNA sequence: TGTGCCACCAGCAGAGATGTGTCAGGGCGAGGCTACACCTTC. It translates to CATSRDVSGRGYTF.

This clone was recorded only once. The gene calls are TRBV29-1 and TRBJ2-7, with D hard to call. CDR1 and CDR2 from the germline V gene are SQVTM and ANQGSEA. V gave up 4 bases and J gave up 6 bases, with 10 bases separating them. The CDR3 spans 11 residues. The CDR3 loop is CSVAGSGEQYF. As DNA, the CDR3 is TGCAGCGTTGCCGGGTCGGGCGAGCAGTACTTC.

The chain has TRBV2 and TRBJ2-7, with TRBD1 matching over 7 bases. Trimming took 1 base from V and 3 from J; bases not matched to a gene: 6. CDR1 and CDR2 from the germline V gene are SNHLY and FYNNEI. The CDR3 covers 15 residues. The DNA of the CDR3 is TGTGCCAGCAGTGAAGGGGGCCAGGGGGTCTACGAGCAGTACTTC. It is translated as CASSEGGQGVYEQYF.

This chain links TRBV7-9 with TRBJ1-1, with D unclear. The V gene lost 5 bases and the J gene lost 10 bases, with 14 bases spanning the gap. Germline V gives CDR1 SEHNR, CDR2 FQNEAQ (reference sequence). This CDR3 has 12 residues. The DNA of the CDR3 is TGTGCCAGCAGCCGAGACCCCGCTGGAGCTTTCTTT. It specifies CASSRDPAGAFF.

This clone occurred a few times. This chain joins TRBV9 and TRBJ2-3; possible D gene TRBD1, 6 bases. The germline V and J ends were trimmed by 0 bases and 6 bases, with 11 bases remaining between them. The CDR3 runs to 14 residues. Germline CDR1 SGDLS, CDR2 YYNGEE. The CDR3 bases are TGTGCCAGCAGCGTAGAGACAGGTTTGGATACGCAGTATTTT. Encoded protein: CASSVETGLDTQYF.

This clone showed up just a few times. V usage is TRBV30 and J usage is TRBJ2-7; 9 bases are a match to TRBD1. CDR3 length equals 15 residues. The germline V gene has CDR1 GTSNPN and CDR2 SVGIG (reference sequence). The J segment lost 2 bases and the V segment lost 2 bases, leaving 7 bases of the junction unmatched. The CDR3 DNA is TGTGCCTGGAGTTTCCAGGACAGGGGCACCTACGAGCAGTACTTC. Its translation: CAWSFQDRGTYEQYF.

The chain combines TRBV7-6 with TRBJ2-3; D is unclear. The V end was cut by 6 bases, the J end by 2 bases, with 3 bases between. The CDR3 contains 11 residues. Germline V gene lookup returns CDR1 SGHVS and CDR2 FNYEAQ. CDR3 loop: CASSYTDTQYF. The CDR3 DNA reads as TGTGCCAGCAGTTACACAGATACGCAGTATTTT.

The V call is TRBV9, the J call TRBJ1-4; 7 bases are a match to TRBD1. J gave up 4 bases and V 0 bases, and 6 bases lay outside the gene matches. The CDR3 sequence is 16 residues long. Looked up from germline, CDR1 is SGDLS and CDR2 is YYNGEE. The CDR3 region has the DNA TGTGCCAGCAGCGTAGGGACAGGCTTCGTTAATGAAAAACTGTTTTTT. Its protein is CASSVGTGFVNEKLFF. Supplemented by reference TRBV9 and TRBJ1-4, the full variable domain reads DSGVTQTPKHLITATGQRVTLRCSPRSGDLSVYWYQQSLDQGLQFLIQYYNGEERAKGNILERFSAQQFPDLHSELNLSSLELGDSALYFCASSVGTGFVNEKLFFGSGTQLSVL.

This clone has more than one count but fewer than ten. The chain recombines TRBV5-1 with TRBJ1-1; possible D gene TRBD1, 5 bases. The CDR3 has 13 amino acids. Germline assignment: CDR1 SGHRS and CDR2 YFSETQ. V was cut by 4 bases and J by 2 bases, with 9 bases left in between. The CDR3 sequence is CASSIDSNTEAFF. The CDR3 DNA reads as TGCGCCAGCAGCATCGACAGTAACACTGAAGCTTTCTTT.

The CDR3 DNA reads TGTGCCAGCAGACAACCGACAGGGCGGGACACTGAAGCTTTCTTT. Its protein product is CASRQPTGRDTEAFF. The chain has TRBV6-1 and TRBJ1-1; TRBD1 matches 7 bases. With V trimmed by 6 bases and J by 3 bases, 10 bases remained unmatched. The CDR3 contains 15 residues. Per the germline V gene, CDR1 is MNHNS and CDR2 is SASEGT.

The J gene is TRBJ2-7, the V gene TRBV20-1; D unresolved. This CDR3 comprises 10 residues. V lost 6 bases and J 4 bases, leaving 7 bases between the germline ends. Germline-derived CDR1 and CDR2 are DFQATT and SNEGSKA (reference sequence). CDR3 DNA: TGCAGTGCACTTTGGTACGAGCAGTACTTC. It is translated as CSALWYEQYF.

The chain uses TRBV9 and TRBJ2-7; D is unclear. The V gene's germline CDR1 is SGDLS and CDR2 YYNGEE. The CDR3 loop spans 11 amino acids. The germline V and J ends were trimmed by 2 bases and 6 bases, with 6 bases remaining between them. This CDR3 reads CASSVGSEQYF. DNA of the CDR3: TGTGCCAGCAGCGTCGGATCCGAGCAGTACTTC. Variable domain in full (rest from reference TRBV9 and TRBJ2-7): DSGVTQTPKHLITATGQRVTLRCSPRSGDLSVYWYQQSLDQGLQFLIQYYNGEERAKGNILERFSAQQFPDLHSELNLSSLELGDSALYFCASSVGSEQYFGPGTRLTVT.

This rearrangement joins TRBV11-1 to TRBJ2-3; 11 bases map to TRBD2. Per germline, CDR1 SGHAT and CDR2 FQDESV (reference sequence). This CDR3 spans 16 amino acids. J gave up 2 bases and V 1 base, and 2 bases lay outside the gene matches. The chain's CDR3 is CASSLGLAGTTDTQYF. The CDR3 coding sequence is TGTGCCAGCAGCTTAGGACTAGCGGGGACCACAGATACGCAGTATTTT.

In its sample, this clone was seen a few times. V and J are TRBV19 and TRBJ2-5; the D gene is possibly TRBD2 (6 bases). The CDR3 has 14 residues. Trimming cost V 4 bases and J 5 bases, with 14 bases left between them. Germline assignment: CDR1 LNHDA and CDR2 SQIVND (reference sequence). CDR3 sequence: CASSTGSGGETQYF. Here the CDR3 DNA reads TGTGCCAGTAGTACTGGATCTGGGGGGGAGACCCAGTACTTC.

This chain connects TRBV28 to TRBJ2-3; 7 nucleotides agree with TRBD2. Germline V gene data show CDR1 as MDHEN and CDR2 as SYDVKM. V lost 8 bases to trimming and J lost 14 bases; unmatched junction nucleotides: 16. The CDR3 is made up of 13 amino acids. The CDR3 DNA sequence: TGTGCCAGCGGAATCTCCGAGCGGGGCCCACGGTATTTT. Its translation: CASGISERGPRYF.

The chain recombines TRBV30 with TRBJ2-7; D may match TRBD1 or TRBD2 (5 bases each). CDR1 and CDR2 from the germline V gene are GTSNPN and SVGIG (reference sequence). The germline V and J ends were trimmed by 6 bases and 3 bases, with 12 bases remaining between them. CDR3 length: 12 residues. The CDR3 nucleotides read TGTGCCTGTGGGACGGGAAACTACGAGCAGTACTTC. Amino acids: CACGTGNYEQYF. Supplemented by reference TRBV30 and TRBJ2-7, the full variable domain reads SQTIHQWPATLVQPVGSPLSLECTVEGTSNPNLYWYRQAAGRGLQLLFYSVGIGQISSEVPQNLSASRPQDRQFILSSKKLLLSDSGFYLCACGTGNYEQYFGPGTRLTVT.

This clone came up a few times. J is TRBJ2-3 and V is TRBV5-4, with 9 bases matching TRBD2. Germline V CDR1 and CDR2: SGHNT, YYREEE (reference sequence). The V segment lost 0 bases and the J segment 5 bases; nucleotides outside the gene matches: 1. The CDR3 spans 14 residues. The CDR3 region is CASSLGSGGDTQYF. The DNA of the CDR3 is TGTGCCAGCAGCTTGGGTAGCGGGGGAGATACGCAGTATTTT.

The chain recombines TRBV5-6 with TRBJ1-2; D remains ambiguous. CDR3 size: 13 residues. Trimming cost V 1 base and J 2 bases, with 6 bases left between them. CDR1 is SGHDT, CDR2 YYEEEE, per germline. The CDR3 sequence: CASSLPENYGYTF. CDR3 DNA: TGTGCCAGCAGCTTGCCTGAGAACTATGGCTACACCTTC. Full variable domain (remainder filled in from reference TRBV5-6 and TRBJ1-2): DAGVTQSPTHLIKTRGQQVTLRCSPKSGHDTVSWYQQALGQGPQFIFQYYEEEERQRGNFPDRFSGHQFPNYSSELNVNALLLGDSALYLCASSLPENYGYTFGSGTRLTVV.

The V and J genes are TRBV7-9 and TRBJ1-1, with TRBD1 matching over 8 bases. Unmatched junction bases numbered 2, after V lost 5 bases and J lost 0 bases. The CDR3 totals 14 residues. CDR1 and CDR2 from the germline V gene are SEHNR and FQNEAQ (reference sequence). For the CDR3, the DNA is TGTGCCAGCAGCACAGGGGGTTTGAACACTGAAGCTTTCTTT. Translating gives CASSTGGLNTEAFF.

The rearrangement uses TRBV20-1 and TRBJ1-2; D is possibly TRBD1 (5 bases). The length of the CDR3 is 11 residues. Per germline, CDR1 DFQATT and CDR2 SNEGSKA (reference sequence). The CDR3 loop is CIGGGDYGYTF. CDR3 nucleotides: TGCATCGGGGGTGGAGACTATGGCTACACCTTC.

This clone was seen once. This CDR3 reads CASSETLMRRGGNDEQFF. For the CDR3, the DNA is TGTGCCAGCAGTGAAACCCTAATGAGGCGGGGGGGCAATGATGAGCAGTTCTTC. The gene calls are TRBV25-1 and TRBJ2-1, with TRBD2 identical over 9 bases. V shed 2 bases, J shed 8 bases, and the junction held 16 bases outside the gene matches. The CDR3 spans 18 residues. CDR1 and CDR2 (germline): MGHDK, SYGVNS.

This clone showed up just a few times. The gene calls are TRBV12-2 and TRBJ1-2. TRBV12-2 is reported as a pseudogene. The CDR3 totals 15 residues. CDR3 coding DNA: TGTGCAAGTCGCTTAGATACCGACTGCCTCTATGGCTACACCTTC. It codes for CASRLDTDCLYGYTF.

The chain uses TRBV9 and TRBJ2-7, with 12 bases identical to TRBD2. The trim removed 0 bases at V and 3 bases at J, leaving 10 bases unmatched. CDR3 length: 18 amino acids. Germline values: CDR1 SGDLS, CDR2 YYNGEE. The CDR3 loop is CASSVAASGGALNYEQYF. The CDR3, as DNA: TGTGCCAGCAGCGTAGCGGCTAGCGGGGGGGCTCTAAACTACGAGCAGTACTTC.

This chain uses TRBV5-1 with TRBJ1-6; 7 bases are a match to TRBD1. The V gene end was trimmed by 1 base and the J gene end by 6 bases; junction bases not matched to a gene: 13. This CDR3 spans 18 amino acids. CDR1 is SGHRS and CDR2 is YFSETQ in the germline V gene. DNA for the CDR3: TGCGCCAGCAGCTTGTTGCCGACAGGGCGAGGTGGTAATTCACCCCTCCACTTT. It encodes CASSLLPTGRGGNSPLHF.

This chain connects TRBV5-4 to TRBJ2-2; D ambiguous. The CDR3 loop spans 12 amino acids. Looked up from germline, CDR1 is SGHNT and CDR2 is YYREEE (reference sequence). With 4 bases removed from V and 6 bases from J, the gap between germline ends came to 7 bases. The CDR3 loop reads CASSEGPGELFF. In nucleotides, the CDR3 is TGTGCCAGCAGCGAAGGTCCCGGGGAGCTGTTTTTT. The full variable domain, with the rest looked up from reference TRBV5-4 and TRBJ2-2, is ETGVTQSPTHLIKTRGQQVTLRCSSQSGHNTVSWYQQALGQGPQFIFQYYREEENGRGNFPPRFSGLQFPNYSSELNVNALELDDSALYLCASSEGPGELFFGEGSRLTVL.

In nucleotides, the CDR3 is TGTGCCAGTCTGAAGAACACTGAAGCTTTCTTT. As protein: CASLKNTEAFF. The V call is TRBV19, the J call TRBJ1-1; D is unresolved. Germline V gives CDR1 LNHDA, CDR2 SQIVND (reference sequence). Trimming removed 8 bases at V and 1 base at J, with 5 bases between. CDR3 length equals 11 residues. Supplemented by reference TRBV19 and TRBJ1-1, the full variable domain reads DGGITQSPKYLFRKEGQNVTLSCEQNLNHDAMYWYRQDPGQGLRLIYYSQIVNDFQKGDIAEGYSVSREKKESFPLTVTSAQKNPTAFYLCASLKNTEAFFGQGTRLTVV.